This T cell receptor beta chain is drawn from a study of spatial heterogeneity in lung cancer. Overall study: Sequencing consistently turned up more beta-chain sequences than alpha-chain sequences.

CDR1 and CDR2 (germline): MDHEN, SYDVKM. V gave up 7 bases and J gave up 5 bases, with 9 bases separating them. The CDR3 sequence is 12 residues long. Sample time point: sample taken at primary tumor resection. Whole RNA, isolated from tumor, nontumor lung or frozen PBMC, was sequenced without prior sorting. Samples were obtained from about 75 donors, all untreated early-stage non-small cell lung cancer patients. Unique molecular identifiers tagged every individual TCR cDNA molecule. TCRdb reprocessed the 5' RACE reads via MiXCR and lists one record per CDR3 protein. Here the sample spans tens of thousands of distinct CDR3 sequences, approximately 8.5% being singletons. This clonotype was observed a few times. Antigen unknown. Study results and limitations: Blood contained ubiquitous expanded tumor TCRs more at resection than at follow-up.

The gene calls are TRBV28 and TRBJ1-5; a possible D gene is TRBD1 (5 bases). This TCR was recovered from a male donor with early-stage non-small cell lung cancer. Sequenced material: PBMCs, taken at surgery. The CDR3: CASNQGYQPQHF. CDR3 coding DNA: TGTGCCAGCAATCAGGGATATCAGCCCCAGCATTTT. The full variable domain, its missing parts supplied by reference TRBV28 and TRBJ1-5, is DVKVTQSSRYLVKRTGEKVFLECVQDMDHENMFWYRQDPGLGLRLIYFSYDVKMKEKGDIPEGYSVSREKKERFSLILESASTNQTSMYLCASNQGYQPQHFGDGTRLSIL.